Listed below are T cell receptor beta chains from one sample, sequenced in a study of blood T cell repertoires in COVID-19. Produced via immunoSEQ multiplex PCR; TCRdb's table is partial and in-frame only. The data hold some 100,000 clones, with roughly 88% observed a single time. The sample was peripheral blood. Source of these receptors: a woman aged 70-85 years with acute or convalescent COVID-19. Both conserved end residues are part of each CDR3. The D gene is left open where the match is weak. Clone size, where shown, is once, few, many, or a class for clones that have expanded.

cdr3_aa	cdr3_nt	v_call	j_call	clone_size	d_call
CASSLEGVPNQPQHF	TGCGCCAGCAGCTTGGAGGGGGTTCCCAATCAGCCCCAGCATTTT	TRBV5-1	TRBJ1-5	once	.
CASSPYRDSDEQYF	TGTGCCAGCTCACCTTACAGGGATAGCGACGAGCAGTACTTC	TRBV18	TRBJ2-7	.	.
CASSRTSRPEANTGELFF	TGTGCCAGCAGTAGGACTAGCCGACCTGAAGCGAACACCGGGGAGCTGTTTTTT	TRBV2	TRBJ2-2	.	TRBD2
CASSRQGSDTGELFF	TGTGCCAGCTCAAGACAGGGGTCGGACACCGGGGAGCTGTTTTTT	TRBV18	TRBJ2-2	.	TRBD1
CASESYRDEQFF	TGTGCCAGCGAATCATATCGCGATGAGCAGTTCTTC	TRBV3-1/TRBV3-2	TRBJ2-1	.	.
CASSQDGGISGYGYTF	TGTGCCAGCAGCCAAGATGGAGGCATATCTGGATATGGCTACACCTTC	TRBV4-2	TRBJ1-2	.	.
CASSQTGGYSNQPQHF	TGTGCCAGCAGTCAAACAGGGGGGTATAGCAATCAGCCCCAGCATTTT	TRBV2	TRBJ1-5	.	TRBD1
CASSPNFRDKSSYEQYF	TGTGCCAGCAGCCCCAACTTCCGGGACAAGAGCTCCTACGAGCAGTACTTC	TRBV3-1/TRBV3-2	TRBJ2-7	.	.
CATRGGPLYNEQFF	TGTGCCACCCGGGGGGGGCCCCTATACAATGAGCAGTTCTTC	TRBV11-2	TRBJ2-1	.	TRBD2
CASSRPGQQEKLFF	TGTGCCAGTAGTAGACCGGGACAGCAGGAAAAACTGTTTTTT	TRBV19	TRBJ1-4	.	TRBD1
CASQQPGQGNEKLFF	TGTGCCAGCCAGCAACCGGGACAGGGTAATGAAAAACTGTTTTTT	TRBV2	TRBJ1-4	.	TRBD1
CASIPPPGVPYEQYF	TGTGCCAGCATCCCCCCTCCGGGGGTTCCCTACGAGCAGTACTTC	TRBV6-5	TRBJ2-7	once	.
CASSTRGQYNSPLHF	TGTGCCAGTAGTACGAGGGGACAGTATAATTCACCCCTCCACTTT	TRBV19	TRBJ1-6	.	TRBD1
CASSQGQGRETQYF	TGTGCCAGCAGCCAAGGACAGGGGCGAGAGACCCAGTACTTC	TRBV3-1/TRBV3-2	TRBJ2-5	.	TRBD1
CASSISTNTGELFF	TGTGCCAGTAGTATATCGACTAACACCGGGGAGCTGTTTTTT	TRBV19	TRBJ2-2	.	.
CASSLEGTKRYGYTF	TGTGCCAGCAGTTTGGAGGGGACTAAGAGATATGGCTACACCTTC	TRBV28	TRBJ1-2	.	.
CASSLESGRAYEQYF	TGTGCCAGCAGCTTAGAAAGCGGGAGGGCCTACGAGCAGTACTTC	TRBV11-2	TRBJ2-7	few	TRBD2
CASSLGTSGREGIQYF	TGTGCCAGCAGCCTGGGGACTAGCGGGAGGGAAGGCATTCAGTACTTC	TRBV7-3	TRBJ2-4	.	TRBD2
CASSSTGVGYTF	TGTGCCAGCAGTTCGACAGGCGTAGGCTACACCTTC	TRBV27	TRBJ1-2	.	.
CASSLGRVQSSVPLHF	TGCGCCAGCAGCTTGGGCAGGGTCCAATCATCGGTACCCCTCCACTTT	TRBV5-1	TRBJ1-6	.	.
CASSARLTGTGFAYEQYF	TGTGCCAGTAGTGCCCGTTTGACCGGGACAGGGTTCGCCTACGAGCAGTACTTC	TRBV19	TRBJ2-7	.	TRBD1
CATSDSRQGLNTIYF	TGTGCCACCAGTGACTCTAGACAGGGTCTAAACACCATATATTTT	TRBV24-1	TRBJ1-3	.	TRBD1
CASSLGTDYNEQFF	TGCGCCAGCAGCTTAGGGACAGACTACAATGAGCAGTTCTTC	TRBV5-1	TRBJ2-1	once	TRBD1
CATRQGLNTGELFF	TGTGCCACCAGGCAGGGGTTGAACACCGGGGAGCTGTTTTTT	TRBV24-1	TRBJ2-2	once	.
CAWTGTGFGSYNSPLHF	TGTGCCTGGACCGGGACAGGGTTTGGCTCCTATAATTCACCCCTCCACTTT	TRBV30	TRBJ1-6	once	TRBD1
CASSNRDSTYEQYF	TGTGCCAGCAGCAACCGGGACTCAACCTACGAGCAGTACTTC	TRBV9	TRBJ2-7	.	.
CASSLVGGLNTEAFF	TGTGCCAGCAGCTTGGTAGGGGGATTGAACACTGAAGCTTTCTTT	TRBV5-6	TRBJ1-1	.	.
CASSLGGPYEQYF	TGTGCCAGCAGCTTAGGGGGCCCCTACGAGCAGTACTTC	TRBV7-9	TRBJ2-7	.	.
CASTYHRSVEGGYTF	TGTGCCAGCACATACCACAGGTCGGTGGAGGGCGGCTACACCTTC	TRBV2	TRBJ1-2	.	.
CASSSRTGNSEKLFF	TGCGCCAGCAGCTCACGGACAGGAAATTCCGAAAAACTGTTTTTT	TRBV5-1	TRBJ1-4	.	TRBD1
CASSYVAGDQYF	TGTGCCAGCAGCTACGTCGCGGGAGATCAGTACTTC	TRBV11-3	TRBJ2-7	.	TRBD2
CAIKREGPTGELFF	TGTGCCATCAAACGGGAGGGCCCCACCGGGGAGCTGTTTTTT	TRBV10-3	TRBJ2-2	.	TRBD2
CASSPGSGSYEQYF	TGTGCCAGCAGCCCCGGGAGCGGCTCCTACGAGCAGTACTTC	TRBV3-1/TRBV3-2	TRBJ2-7	once	.